A selection of T cell receptor beta chains follows, all from one sample in a study of human T cells and chemical hapten exposure. TCRdb ran MiXCR on the RACE reads and lists one entry per CDR3 protein. Of about 100,000 distinct CDR3 sequences listed, around 10% are singletons. Sequenced material: whole blood, taken in connection with sensitization to the hapten diphenylcyclopropenone (DPC). These receptors were collected from a woman aged 40 to 50 with alopecia areata. Some clones in this sample may be carry-over from other donors' samples. Both conserved end residues are part of each CDR3. The order of the fields is J gene, V gene, D gene, clone size, CDR3 protein, CDR3 DNA. A D gene is named only where the DNA matches it firmly. Rows give clone size only sometimes, using once, few, many, or a class for an expanded clone.

J: TRBJ2-7
V: TRBV4-2
D: NA
size: many
CDR3: CASSPGLSSYEQYF
DNA: TGTGCCAGCAGCCCTGGACTCAGCTCCTACGAGCAGTACTTC

J: TRBJ1-1
V: TRBV29-1
D: NA
size: NA
CDR3: CSAQERRNTEAFF
DNA: TGCAGCGCCCAGGAGCGCCGGAACACTGAAGCTTTCTTT

J: TRBJ2-7
V: TRBV5-5
D: NA
size: many
CDR3: CASSFGRGTYEQYF
DNA: TGTGCCAGCAGCTTTGGTCGCGGGACCTACGAGCAGTACTTC

J: TRBJ1-2
V: TRBV27
D: NA
size: NA
CDR3: CASSLYGRTNYGYTF
DNA: TGTGCCAGCAGTTTATACGGACGGACAAACTATGGCTACACCTTC

J: TRBJ1-1
V: TRBV10-2
D: NA
size: NA
CDR3: CASTGRVITEAFF
DNA: TGCGCCAGCACGGGCAGGGTGATCACTGAAGCTTTCTTT

J: TRBJ2-7
V: TRBV6-2/TRBV6-3
D: TRBD1
size: few
CDR3: CASSYPGTGHYEQYF
DNA: TGTGCCAGCAGTTACCCGGGGACAGGGCACTACGAGCAGTACTTC

J: TRBJ1-1
V: TRBV6-5
D: NA
size: NA
CDR3: CASSPRTWRANTEAFF
DNA: TGTGCCAGCAGTCCCCGCACCTGGCGGGCCAACACTGAAGCTTTCTTT

J: TRBJ1-1
V: TRBV7-2
D: NA
size: many
CDR3: CASSPYTEAFF
DNA: TGTGCCAGCAGCCCGTACACTGAAGCTTTCTTT

J: TRBJ2-2
V: TRBV7-9
D: TRBD2
size: NA
CDR3: CASSPFTAGGDTGELFF
DNA: TGTGCCAGCAGCCCCTTTACGGCGGGAGGGGACACCGGGGAGCTGTTTTTT

J: TRBJ2-7
V: TRBV9
D: NA
size: many
CDR3: CASSVEAGAAYEQYF
DNA: TGTGCCAGCAGCGTAGAGGCGGGGGCGGCCTACGAGCAGTACTTC

J: TRBJ2-5
V: TRBV7-2
D: NA
size: many
CDR3: CASSFLAYKETQYF
DNA: TGTGCCAGCAGCTTCCTTGCCTACAAAGAGACCCAGTACTTC

J: TRBJ2-3
V: TRBV12-5
D: NA
size: many
CDR3: CASGPTGRTDTQYF
DNA: TGTGCTAGTGGCCCCACCGGCCGCACAGATACGCAGTATTTT

J: TRBJ1-5
V: TRBV6-2/TRBV6-3
D: NA
size: NA
CDR3: CASSYRQLYSNQPQHF
DNA: TGTGCCAGCAGTTACCGACAGCTTTATAGCAATCAGCCCCAGCATTTT

J: TRBJ1-2
V: TRBV6-2/TRBV6-3
D: TRBD1
size: few
CDR3: CASSYDGQGAYRNYGYTF
DNA: TGTGCCAGCAGTTATGACGGACAGGGGGCTTATCGGAACTATGGCTACACCTTC

J: TRBJ2-7
V: TRBV7-9
D: NA
size: few
CDR3: CASSLLTGQYF
DNA: TGTGCCAGCAGCTTGTTGACAGGACAGTACTTC

J: TRBJ1-2
V: TRBV29-1
D: TRBD1
size: NA
CDR3: CSVKQGVGYTF
DNA: TGCAGCGTTAAACAGGGGGTCGGCTACACCTTC

J: TRBJ2-1
V: TRBV6-2/TRBV6-3
D: TRBD2
size: few
CDR3: CASSNGLAGVWSYNEQFF
DNA: TGTGCCAGCAGCAACGGGCTAGCGGGAGTATGGTCCTACAATGAGCAGTTCTTC

J: TRBJ2-1
V: TRBV3-1
D: NA
size: NA
CDR3: CASSQATPGLSNNEQFF
DNA: TGTGCCAGCAGCCAAGCCACCCCGGGACTCTCGAACAATGAGCAGTTCTTC

J: TRBJ1-5
V: TRBV12-3/TRBV12-4
D: TRBD1
size: NA
CDR3: CASSYTGGNQPQHF
DNA: TGTGCCAGCAGTTATACAGGGGGCAATCAGCCCCAGCATTTT

J: TRBJ2-7
V: TRBV30
D: NA
size: many
CDR3: CAWSGGGNEQYF
DNA: TGTGCCTGGAGTGGCGGAGGGAACGAGCAGTACTTC

J: TRBJ2-7
V: TRBV19
D: NA
size: many
CDR3: CASQSQGGSSYEQYF
DNA: TGTGCCAGCCAATCCCAGGGGGGCAGCTCCTACGAGCAGTACTTC

J: TRBJ2-4
V: TRBV20-1
D: NA
size: NA
CDR3: CSVRPGGGMGKNIQYF
DNA: TGCAGTGTTCGCCCAGGGGGGGGAATGGGCAAAAACATTCAGTACTTC

J: TRBJ2-5
V: TRBV7-9
D: NA
size: many
CDR3: CASSFPPTANRETQYF
DNA: TGTGCCAGCAGCTTCCCCCCGACGGCTAACAGGGAGACCCAGTACTTC

J: TRBJ2-7
V: TRBV5-4
D: TRBD2
size: many
CDR3: CASSRSGGPSYEQYF
DNA: TGTGCCAGCAGCCGTAGCGGGGGGCCCTCCTACGAGCAGTACTTC

J: TRBJ1-1
V: TRBV12-3/TRBV12-4
D: TRBD1
size: NA
CDR3: CASSTTGVTEAFF
DNA: TGTGCCAGCAGTACCACAGGGGTTACTGAAGCTTTCTTT

J: TRBJ2-6
V: TRBV12-3/TRBV12-4
D: TRBD1
size: NA
CDR3: CASSAGQGVSGANVLTF
DNA: TGTGCCAGCAGTGCGGGACAGGGGGTCTCTGGGGCCAACGTCCTGACTTTC

J: TRBJ1-1
V: TRBV7-8
D: NA
size: NA
CDR3: CASSLSWGRFDTEAFF
DNA: TGTGCCAGCAGCTTAAGCTGGGGGCGATTCGACACTGAAGCTTTCTTT

J: TRBJ1-1
V: TRBV30
D: TRBD1
size: NA
CDR3: CAWGQGVTEAFF
DNA: TGTGCCTGGGGACAGGGTGTAACTGAAGCTTTCTTT

J: TRBJ2-7
V: TRBV24-1
D: TRBD1
size: many
CDR3: CATSDSGQGSNEQYF
DNA: TGTGCCACCAGTGACTCGGGACAGGGGAGCAACGAGCAGTACTTC

J: TRBJ2-5
V: TRBV11-2
D: TRBD2
size: few
CDR3: CASSLGRGGQETQYF
DNA: TGTGCCAGCAGCCTTGGACGGGGGGGACAAGAGACCCAGTACTTC

J: TRBJ2-6
V: TRBV6-2/TRBV6-3
D: NA
size: many
CDR3: CATLPGASGANVLTF
DNA: TGTGCCACTCTTCCCGGGGCTAGCGGGGCCAACGTCCTGACTTTC

J: TRBJ1-1
V: TRBV12-3/TRBV12-4
D: NA
size: few
CDR3: CASSLGGAGTEAFF
DNA: TGTGCCAGCAGTTTAGGAGGAGCGGGCACTGAAGCTTTCTTT

J: TRBJ2-3
V: TRBV4-3
D: NA
size: many
CDR3: CASSQRGDVDTQYF
DNA: TGCGCCAGCAGCCAGAGGGGGGACGTAGATACGCAGTATTTT

J: TRBJ2-1
V: TRBV20-1
D: NA
size: few
CDR3: CSARAQPPVKEQFF
DNA: TGCAGTGCTAGAGCCCAACCCCCAGTGAAGGAGCAGTTCTTC

J: TRBJ2-2
V: TRBV25-1
D: NA
size: few
CDR3: CASSEYSGTPGELFF
DNA: TGTGCCAGCAGTGAATATTCGGGGACGCCCGGGGAGCTGTTTTTT

J: TRBJ2-3
V: TRBV5-6
D: NA
size: many
CDR3: CASSLDPDLTDTQYF
DNA: TGTGCCAGCAGCTTGGACCCGGACCTAACAGATACGCAGTATTTT

J: TRBJ2-1
V: TRBV29-1
D: TRBD2
size: many
CDR3: CSVGSGREYNEQFF
DNA: TGCAGCGTTGGGAGCGGGAGGGAGTACAATGAGCAGTTCTTC

J: TRBJ2-3
V: TRBV30
D: NA
size: few
CDR3: CAWIRRAGLTTDTQYF
DNA: TGTGCCTGGATTAGGAGAGCAGGCCTGACCACAGATACGCAGTATTTT

J: TRBJ2-2
V: TRBV7-2
D: NA
size: many
CDR3: CASSPLGGVVPGELFF
DNA: TGTGCCAGCAGTCCCCTAGGGGGGGTCGTACCCGGGGAGCTGTTTTTT